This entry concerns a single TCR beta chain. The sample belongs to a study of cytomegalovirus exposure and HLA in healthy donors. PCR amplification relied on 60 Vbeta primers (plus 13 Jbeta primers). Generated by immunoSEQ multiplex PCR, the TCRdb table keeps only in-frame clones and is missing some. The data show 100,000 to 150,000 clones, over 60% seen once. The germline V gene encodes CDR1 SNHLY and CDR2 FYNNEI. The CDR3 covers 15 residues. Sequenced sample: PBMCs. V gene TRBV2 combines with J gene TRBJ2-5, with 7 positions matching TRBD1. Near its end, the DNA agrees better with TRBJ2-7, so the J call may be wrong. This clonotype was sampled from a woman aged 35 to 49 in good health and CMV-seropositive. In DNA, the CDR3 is TGTGCCAGCAGCCAGACAGGGTTCTCCTCCTACGAGCAGTACTTC. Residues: CASSQTGFSSYEQYF.